A single sample is the source of the 5 T cell receptor beta chains below, sequenced in a study of cytomegalovirus exposure and HLA in healthy donors. Primers included in the PCR were 60 Vbeta and 13 Jbeta primers. Sequencing was performed with immunoSEQ multiplex PCR; in TCRdb, only in-frame clones are kept and a portion is missing. There are under 130,000 clones in the sample, with around 3.2% held by the top ten. Sequencing was done on a sample of PBMCs. The source of these receptors is a man aged 40-50 years in good health and CMV-seronegative.

This chain uses TRBV14 with TRBJ1-1; no clear D. CDR3 length: 15 residues. V shed 1 base and J shed 6 bases, with 15 bases lying between them. Looked up from germline, CDR1 is SGHDN and CDR2 is FVKESK. The CDR3 coding sequence is TGTGCCAGCAGCCAAGGCGCGGGCCAGAGGGCTGAAGCTTTCTTT. Translated: CASSQGAGQRAEAFF.

The genes are TRBV27 and TRBJ2-5; the match to TRBD1 covers 8 bases. The CDR3 covers 15 residues. V shed 6 bases, J shed 2 bases, and the junction held 8 bases outside the gene matches. Germline V gene sequence: CDR1 MNHEY, CDR2 SMNVEV (reference sequence). The CDR3 spells CASSHPGTGQETQYF. Written as DNA, the CDR3 is TGTGCCAGCAGCCACCCTGGGACAGGACAAGAGACCCAGTACTTC.

The V call is TRBV5-1, the J call TRBJ2-7; maybe TRBD2 (6 bases). V lost 3 bases and J lost 5, with 18 bases in between. This CDR3 contains 15 residues. CDR1 and CDR2 from the germline V gene are SGHRS and YFSETQ. The CDR3 region has the DNA TGCGCCAGCAGCTATTTCCGGGACTTCGCTGACGAGCAGTACTTC. Amino acid sequence: CASSYFRDFADEQYF.

V gene TRBV19 combines with J gene TRBJ1-1; no clear D gene. Per the germline V gene, CDR1 is LNHDA and CDR2 is SQIVND (reference sequence). The CDR3 totals 14 residues. The V end was cut by 3 bases, the J end by 1 base, with 9 bases between. The CDR3 nucleotides are TGTGCCAGTAGTATCACGCGGGAGAACACTGAAGCTTTCTTT. This sequence encodes CASSITRENTEAFF.

The chain joins TRBV1 to TRBJ2-1; the D call TRBD1 from the table was never checked on the DNA. TRBV1 is an annotated pseudogene. This CDR3 contains 17 residues. In DNA form, the CDR3 reads TGCACCAGCAGCCAAGAGGGCTTCCCGTACTCCTACAATGAGCAGTTCTTC. Translating it yields CTSSQEGFPYSYNEQFF.